The clone carrying this T cell receptor (beta chain) was found many times. What it recognizes is unknown. The CDR3 extends 3 residues past the end of the read, so its final part is completed from the germline J gene. The data stem from a study of T cell clonality in common variable immunodeficiency. General observations from the study: In common variable immunodeficiency, TCR beta chains reportedly carried fewer deletions and N-nucleotide insertions. CVID subjects showed higher TCRbeta clonality than healthy controls. Fewer TCRbeta clones were shared among CVID subjects than controls.

TCRdb's copy holds only in-frame clones and misses some; the assay was immunoSEQ multiplex PCR. The specimen gives about 29,000 clones without singletons; the ten biggest hold 4% to 5%. The CDR3 is made up of 14 amino acids. Trimming took 6 bases from V and 3 from J; bases not matched to a gene: 6. Germline V lookup: CDR1 DFQATT, CDR2 SNEGSKA (reference sequence). The chain uses TRBV20-1 and TRBJ2-2, with 8 bases aligning to TRBD2. The sequenced sample consisted of peripheral blood mononuclear cells. The receptor comes from a person aged 18 to 75 in good health. The covered CDR3 bases are TGCAGTGCGTACAGCGGGAGTGACACCGGGGAG. Protein product: CSAYSGSDTGE. In full, the CDR3 reads CSAYSGSDTGELFF.